This entry lists 12 T cell receptor beta chains sequenced from one sample in a study of monozygotic twins with cystic fibrosis. Clones were sequenced by immunoSEQ multiplex PCR, and TCRdb holds only the in-frame ones, with some missing. The sample lists approximately 10,000 clones; 98% were seen once. The sequencing input was blood. These receptors came from a girl aged 2-10 years with cystic fibrosis.

The chain carries TRBV5-1 and TRBJ2-2; D call uncertain. The CDR3 has 13 amino acids. The ends were cut back, 4 bases at V and 4 bases at J, with 8 bases in the middle. In germline, CDR1 is SGHRS, CDR2 YFSETQ. CDR3 in amino acids: CASSPSLTGELFF. The CDR3 DNA follows: TGCGCCAGCAGCCCGTCCCTCACCGGGGAGCTGTTTTTT. The variable domain in full, with the rest retrieved from reference TRBV5-1 and TRBJ2-2, is KAGVTQTPRYLIKTRGQQVTLSCSPISGHRSVSWYQQTPGQGLQFLFEYFSETQRNKGNFPGRFSGRQFSNSRSEMNVSTLELGDSALYLCASSPSLTGELFFGEGSRLTVL.

The chain employs TRBV5-5 and TRBJ1-1; D is undetermined. The germline V gene encodes CDR1 SGHKS and CDR2 YYEKEE (reference sequence). Between the trimmed V and J ends, which lost 4 bases and 3 bases, there was a span of 13 bases. This CDR3 region has 14 residues. This chain's CDR3 is CASSVRPAYTEAFF. In nucleotides, the CDR3 is TGTGCCAGCAGCGTTAGGCCGGCATACACTGAAGCTTTCTTT.

The J gene is TRBJ2-7, the V gene TRBV4-3; D may be TRBD2 (6 bases). Trimming stripped 4 bases from V and 1 base from J, with 14 bases between. CDR1 is LGHNA and CDR2 is YSLEER in the germline V gene. The CDR3 has 15 residues. CDR3 protein: CASSPRGGVSYEQYF. The CDR3 bases are TGCGCCAGCAGCCCACGCGGCGGGGTTTCCTACGAGCAGTACTTC.

The chain recombines TRBV27 with TRBJ2-3, with a tentative D call TRBD1 (6 bases). V dropped 5 bases and J dropped 4 bases, with 28 bases sitting between them. Germline values: CDR1 MNHEY, CDR2 SMNVEV (reference sequence). This CDR3 contains 19 residues. CDR3 in amino acids: CASSLGWTSGASESDTQYF. The CDR3 nucleotides read TGTGCCAGCAGTCTCGGCTGGACTTCAGGGGCTTCAGAATCAGATACGCAGTATTTT.

The chain carries TRBV28 and TRBJ2-6; 9 nucleotides agree with TRBD2. The CDR3 length is 17 residues. Germline assignment: CDR1 MDHEN and CDR2 SYDVKM. Unmatched junction bases numbered 9, after V lost 7 bases and J lost 2 bases. CDR3 region: CASTFPASGAGANVLTF. The CDR3 DNA is TGTGCCAGCACGTTCCCGGCTAGCGGGGCTGGGGCCAACGTCCTGACTTTC.

The gene calls are TRBV27 and TRBJ2-3; 7 nucleotides agree with TRBD2. The CDR3 contains 15 residues. With V trimmed by 3 bases and J by 4 bases, 7 bases remained unmatched. Germline V gene sequence: CDR1 MNHEY, CDR2 SMNVEV (reference sequence). The chain's CDR3 is CASSFSGLAPDTQYF. CDR3 coding DNA: TGTGCCAGCAGTTTTAGCGGGCTCGCCCCAGATACGCAGTATTTT.

The rearrangement joins TRBV5-5 to TRBJ1-2; D remains ambiguous. Trimming removed 3 bases from V and 6 bases from J, with 12 bases in between. The CDR3 is made up of 13 amino acids. The germline CDR1 and CDR2 sequences are SGHKS and YYEKEE (reference sequence). The CDR3 nucleotides are TGTGCCAGCAGCTCCGATAACTGGAATGGCTACACCTTC. Protein product: CASSSDNWNGYTF.

The chain has TRBV7-9 and TRBJ2-5; D uncertain. Deletions cut 5 bases from V and 5 bases from J, with 6 bases between. The CDR3 covers 11 residues. Germline lookup yields CDR1 SEHNR and CDR2 FQNEAQ (reference sequence). This chain's CDR3 is CASSQIETQYF. Written as DNA, the CDR3 is TGTGCCAGCAGCCAAATCGAGACCCAGTACTTC.

The rearrangement joins TRBV6-4 to TRBJ1-1; D is perhaps TRBD1 (5 bases). V lost 6 bases and J lost 5, with 13 bases in between. The CDR3 runs to 13 residues. Germline V lookup: CDR1 MRHNA, CDR2 SNTAGT. The CDR3 DNA reads TGTGCCAGCAGCGCTGACCGGGGGACTGAAGCTTTCTTT. It yields the protein CASSADRGTEAFF.

The rearrangement links TRBV6-5 to TRBJ2-7; D gene uncertain. This CDR3 spans 14 amino acids. The germline CDR1 and CDR2 sequences are MNHEY and SVGAGI. V lost 3 bases, J lost 0 bases, and 9 bases lay in between. In nucleotides, the CDR3 is TGTGCCAGCAGTTATGAGGAGAGCTCCTACGAGCAGTACTTC. Residues: CASSYEESSYEQYF.

This chain connects TRBV29-1 to TRBJ2-5; D is ambiguous. V was clipped by 6 bases and J by 4 bases, with 15 bases between them. CDR3 length equals 13 residues. Germline V lookup: CDR1 SQVTM, CDR2 ANQGSEA. The CDR3 spells CSVQQIVGETQYF. CDR3 nucleotides: TGCAGCGTCCAACAAATAGTGGGAGAGACCCAGTACTTC.

DNA for the CDR3: TGTGCCAGTAGTATTGGGTGGAAGGCCCGGGACGGTGGACTTCTAGCTTTCTTT. This gives the protein CASSIGWKARDGGLLAFF. This chain uses TRBV19 with TRBJ1-1, with D perhaps matching TRBD1 (5 bases). The CDR3 is 18 residues long. With 3 bases removed from V and 10 bases from J, the gap between germline ends came to 30 bases. Germline-derived CDR1 and CDR2 are LNHDA and SQIVND (reference sequence).